The clone carrying this TCR beta chain was observed many times. Its antigen is as yet unknown. These data are taken from a study of T cells in Graves' hyperthyroidism and ophthalmopathy. About the research overall: Peripheral blood specimens were obtained at initial diagnosis, prior to any treatment.

RNA transcripts were the template for amplifying TCR beta CDR3 regions. Primed by the HTBI set, a first-round RT-PCR was run on the TCR CDR3. Via MiXCR, TCRdb re-called the multiplex PCR reads, giving one row per CDR3 protein. The sample includes under 300,000 distinct CDR3 sequences, around a quarter of them seen just once. Orbital computed tomography, thyroid ultrasound, serum thyroxine and TRAb, and clinical symptoms together informed the diagnoses. Overall study results and limits: In simple terms, a model built on 13 V-J features told ophthalmopathy apart from stable hyperthyroidism. Blood held most thyroid clonotypes expanded above 0.001 frequency.

CDR1 is MNHEY and CDR2 is SVGEGT in the germline V gene. This CDR3 spans 12 amino acids. The V end was cut by 7 bases, the J end by 5 bases, with 11 bases between. This clonotype was obtained from a man aged 40-49 years with Graves' hyperthyroidism that later progressed to Graves' ophthalmopathy. The chain links TRBV6-2 or TRBV6-3 to TRBJ2-5; a possible D gene is TRBD1 (5 bases). Sequencing input: blood. In DNA, the CDR3 is TGTGCCAGCAACGACAGTCACGAGACCCAGTACTTC. Residues: CASNDSHETQYF.